These 14 T cell receptor beta chains came from one sample sequenced in a study of cytomegalovirus exposure and HLA in healthy donors. Both 60 Vbeta primers and 13 Jbeta primers went into the PCR. Sequenced by immunoSEQ multiplex PCR; TCRdb stores in-frame clones only, minus some. The sample comprises tens of thousands of clones, around 77% of which are singletons, and around 5.1% rests with the top ten. Sequencing used PBMCs. Receptors were obtained from a male donor in good health and CMV-seropositive.

In this sample, this clone turned up once. V is TRBV5-8 and J is TRBJ1-2; 9 bases fit TRBD1. V gave up 5 bases and J gave up 7 bases; unmatched junction bases: 12. The CDR3 runs 15 residues. CDR1 is SGHTS, CDR2 YDEGEE, per germline. In DNA form, the CDR3 reads TGTGCCAGCAGAAAGAAACAGGGGGCGACGCGTGGCTACACCTTC. It yields the protein CASRKKQGATRGYTF.

The gene calls are TRBV7-2 and TRBJ1-1; 11 bases match TRBD1. Germline V gene sequence: CDR1 SGHTA, CDR2 FQGNSA. Germline trimming cut 5 bases from V and 4 bases from J; bases unmatched to any gene: 6. The CDR3 length is 15 residues. CDR3 in DNA: TGTGCCAGCAGCCATTCAGGACAGGGGGCCACTGAAGCTTTCTTT. Amino acid sequence: CASSHSGQGATEAFF.

V is TRBV30 and J is TRBJ1-3; no firm D call. This CDR3 is built from 14 residues. Trimming pared 5 bases from V and 4 bases from J, leaving 15 bases between. The germline CDR1 and CDR2 sequences are GTSNPN and SVGIG (reference sequence). The DNA for the CDR3 is TGTGCCTGGGATCCAGGAACTGGGGGAAACACCATATATTTT. This translates into CAWDPGTGGNTIYF.

CDR3 sequence (DNA): TGTGCCAGCAGCGCCCGGGGACAGCCCGGCACCGGGGAGCTGTTTTTT. This sequence encodes CASSARGQPGTGELFF. This chain joins TRBV9 and TRBJ2-2, with 7 bases fitting TRBD1. The CDR3 length is 16 residues. In germline, CDR1 is SGDLS, CDR2 YYNGEE. J lost 4 bases, V lost 3 bases, and 9 bases had no gene match. Combining the CDR3 with reference TRBV9 and TRBJ2-2 gives the whole variable domain DSGVTQTPKHLITATGQRVTLRCSPRSGDLSVYWYQQSLDQGLQFLIQYYNGEERAKGNILERFSAQQFPDLHSELNLSSLELGDSALYFCASSARGQPGTGELFFGEGSRLTVL.

V gene TRBV30 combines with J gene TRBJ2-7, with D tentatively TRBD1 (6 bases). CDR1 is GTSNPN, CDR2 SVGIG, per germline (reference sequence). V dropped 5 bases and J dropped 3 bases, with 11 bases sitting between them. This CDR3 has 12 amino acids. CDR3 DNA: TGTGCCTGGGACCGGACAGACTACGAGCAGTACTTC. It translates to CAWDRTDYEQYF. Variable domain in full (rest from reference TRBV30 and TRBJ2-7): SQTIHQWPATLVQPVGSPLSLECTVEGTSNPNLYWYRQAAGRGLQLLFYSVGIGQISSEVPQNLSASRPQDRQFILSSKKLLLSDSGFYLCAWDRTDYEQYFGPGTRLTVT.

The genes are TRBV7-6 and TRBJ1-1; no firm D call. There are 16 residues in the CDR3. V was clipped by 4 bases and J by 4 bases, with 19 bases between them. Germline CDR1 reads SGHVS; CDR2 reads FNYEAQ. In DNA form, the CDR3 reads TGTGCCAGCAGCTCTCCGGGCGGGGAGGACCGCACTGAAGCTTTCTTT. It codes for CASSSPGGEDRTEAFF.

This rearrangement joins TRBV21-1 to TRBJ1-5; the D call TRBD1 from the table was never checked on the DNA. TRBV21-1 is labeled a pseudogene. The CDR3 is 15 residues long. The CDR3 DNA follows: TGTGCCAGCAGCAAAGAGGGGGCTGGCAATCAGCCCCAGCATTTT. Translating it yields CASSKEGAGNQPQHF.

The rearrangement joins TRBV7-2 to TRBJ2-7; 10 bases fit TRBD2. This CDR3 is 15 amino acids long. The germline V gene has CDR1 SGHTA and CDR2 FQGNSA. The V segment lost 4 bases and the J segment 2 bases; nucleotides outside the gene matches: 5. This chain's CDR3 is CASSSRSGGAYEQYF. CDR3 DNA sequence: TGTGCCAGCAGCTCCCGAAGCGGGGGGGCCTACGAGCAGTACTTC.

This sequence joins TRBV4-3 and TRBJ1-2; TRBD1 agrees at 7 bases. CDR3 length equals 17 residues. J lost 4 bases, V lost 1 base, and 12 bases had no gene match. CDR1 is LGHNA and CDR2 is YSLEER in the germline V gene. CDR3 DNA sequence: TGCGCCAGCAGCCAAGGACCACCAGGGGGGTTCCCCTATGGCTACACCTTC. It encodes CASSQGPPGGFPYGYTF.

The chain links TRBV27 to TRBJ1-2, with D maybe TRBD1 (6 bases). The CDR3 sequence is 15 residues long. CDR1 and CDR2 (germline): MNHEY, SMNVEV (reference sequence). The V gene lost 5 bases and the J gene lost 10 bases, with 23 bases spanning the gap. The CDR3 protein is CASSPIRQATGSYTF. The CDR3 DNA sequence: TGTGCCAGCAGTCCAATTAGACAGGCTACAGGATCCTACACCTTC.

The chain uses TRBV6-4 and TRBJ2-1, with a weak D call TRBD1 (5 bases). The V gene's germline CDR1 is MRHNA and CDR2 SNTAGT. V dropped 0 bases and J dropped 0 bases, with 9 bases sitting between them. The CDR3 length is 16 residues. This CDR3 is CASSDSGRVSYNEQFF. The CDR3, as DNA: TGTGCCAGCAGTGACTCAGGCAGGGTCTCCTACAATGAGCAGTTCTTC.

This clone was detected once. V gene TRBV6-5 combines with J gene TRBJ2-1; TRBD1 agrees at 7 bases. Germline V gene data show CDR1 as MNHEY and CDR2 as SVGAGI. This CDR3 is 15 amino acids long. After removal of 0 bases from V and 6 bases from J, the junction contained 5 bases not matched to a gene. DNA for the CDR3: TGTGCCAGCAGTTACTCGGAGGCAGGGGGCAATGAGCAGTTCTTC. Its protein is CASSYSEAGGNEQFF.

V is TRBV10-2 and J is TRBJ2-1, with TRBD2 matching 8 bases. This CDR3 spans 15 amino acids. Germline V gives CDR1 WSHSY, CDR2 SAAADI. Germline trimming cut 8 bases from V and 0 bases from J; bases unmatched to any gene: 6. The CDR3 DNA reads TGCGCCAGCCAGGAGCGGGGGAGCTCCTACAATGAGCAGTTCTTC. Residues: CASQERGSSYNEQFF.

CDR3 region: CASSLAGGSHEQYF. As DNA, the CDR3 is TGTGCCAGCAGCTTGGCCGGGGGGTCCCACGAGCAGTACTTC. The gene calls are TRBV5-5 and TRBJ2-7; 7 bases line up with TRBD2. V shed 0 bases, J shed 5 bases, and the junction held 5 bases outside the gene matches. Germline assignment: CDR1 SGHKS and CDR2 YYEKEE (reference sequence). This CDR3 has 14 residues.